The 30 T cell receptor beta chains below all came from one sample that was sequenced in a study of response to subunit inactivated influenza vaccine. One entry per CDR3 protein, called by TCRdb with MiXCR from the RT-PCR reads. The sample shows fewer than 400,000 distinct CDR3 sequences, around a fifth of them seen only once. The sequences come from PBMCs from blood, collected 21 months after vaccination. Receptor source: a man aged 50-75 years who received an inactivated influenza vaccine.

The table lists this clonotype with a few counts. The chain recombines TRBV5-5 with TRBJ2-1; D might be TRBD1 (5 bases). Germline assignment: CDR1 SGHKS and CDR2 YYEKEE (reference sequence). The length of the CDR3 is 15 residues. The V and J ends lost 7 bases and 0 bases respectively, with 14 bases between them. CDR3 nucleotides: TGTGCCAGCGGGAAAGGGGTCGGCTCCTACAATGAGCAGTTCTTC. Protein product: CASGKGVGSYNEQFF.

This chain uses TRBV18 with TRBJ2-7, with 7 bases matching TRBD2. The CDR3 consists of 13 residues. With V trimmed by 1 base and J by 4 bases, 1 base remained unmatched. Germline CDR1 and CDR2: KGHSH and LQKENI. CDR3 sequence: CASSPREGYEQYF. The CDR3 region has the DNA TGTGCCAGCTCACCACGGGAGGGTTACGAGCAGTACTTC.

In its sample, this clonotype was seen a few times. The rearrangement links TRBV10-3 to TRBJ1-5; possible D gene TRBD1, 5 bases. The CDR3 is 15 amino acids. Germline values: CDR1 ENHRY, CDR2 SYGVKD. Trimming removed 2 bases from V and 0 bases from J, with 8 bases in between. For the CDR3, the DNA is TGTGCCATCAGTGAGGGACATGATAGCAATCAGCCCCAGCATTTT. Translating it yields CAISEGHDSNQPQHF.

This clonotype showed up just a few times. The chain links TRBV20-1 to TRBJ1-2, with TRBD1 as a possible D gene (5 bases). The ends were cut back, 0 bases at V and 0 bases at J, with 14 bases in the middle. This CDR3 comprises 16 residues. Germline V gene lookup returns CDR1 DFQATT and CDR2 SNEGSKA (reference sequence). The chain's CDR3 is CSARDNGHPTNYGYTF. DNA for the CDR3: TGCAGTGCTAGAGATAATGGACACCCTACTAACTATGGCTACACCTTC.

This clonotype came up a few times. The gene calls are TRBV4-2 and TRBJ1-2, with D unclear. The germline V gene has CDR1 LGHNA and CDR2 YNFKEQ. The CDR3 consists of 15 residues. Trimming pared 4 bases from V and 3 bases from J, leaving 15 bases between. The CDR3 region has the DNA TGTGCCAGCAGCCTACTAATACGCGGTGACTATGGCTACACCTTC. Translated, it gives CASSLLIRGDYGYTF.

This clonotype was counted a few times. This rearrangement joins TRBV28 to TRBJ1-6, with unresolved D. CDR1 is MDHEN, CDR2 SYDVKM, per germline. V shed 7 bases and J shed 8 bases, with 9 bases lying between them. CDR3 size: 12 residues. In nucleotides, the CDR3 is TGTGCCAGCACTCGGCAGTATTCACCCCTCCACTTT. Amino acids: CASTRQYSPLHF.

This clonotype was detected many times. This chain links TRBV5-4 with TRBJ1-4, with 9 bases that match TRBD1. The CDR3 sequence is 15 residues long. V was clipped by 3 bases and J by 8 bases; unmatched bases: 8. The germline gives CDR1 SGHNT, CDR2 YYREEE (reference sequence). The CDR3, as DNA: TGTGCCAGCAGCTGGACGGGACAGGGCGACGAAAAACTGTTTTTT. Its translation is CASSWTGQGDEKLFF.

The chain recombines TRBV28 with TRBJ1-3; weak D call: TRBD1 (5 bases). CDR1 and CDR2 from the germline V gene are MDHEN and SYDVKM. Trimming took off 4 bases at V and 0 bases at J, with 13 bases between the two ends. The CDR3 totals 16 residues. CDR3 sequence: CASSSQGIYSGNTIYF. Here the CDR3 DNA reads TGTGCCAGCAGTTCTCAGGGTATTTACTCTGGAAACACCATATATTTT.

The chain joins TRBV28 to TRBJ1-4, with D unresolved. Germline assignment: CDR1 MDHEN and CDR2 SYDVKM. Trimming took 6 bases from V and 8 from J, leaving 16 bases between them. This CDR3 comprises 14 residues. CDR3 coding DNA: TGTGCCAGCAGAGTGAGAGGAGAGGGCGAAAAACTGTTTTTT. Translated, it gives CASRVRGEGEKLFF.

This clonotype has at least ten counts. The chain couples TRBV28 to TRBJ2-3; D gene uncertain. CDR3 size: 12 residues. The V gene's germline CDR1 is MDHEN and CDR2 SYDVKM. Between the trimmed V and J ends, which lost 1 base and 2 bases, there was a span of 1 base. The CDR3 loop is CASSLFTDTQYF. As DNA, the CDR3 is TGTGCCAGCAGTTTATTCACAGATACGCAGTATTTT.

The chain joins TRBV28 to TRBJ1-2; maybe TRBD1 (5 bases). CDR3 length: 13 residues. Germline CDR1 MDHEN, CDR2 SYDVKM. Deletions cut 6 bases from V and 4 bases from J, with 12 bases between. The chain's CDR3 is CASSQDSSYGYTF. CDR3 in DNA: TGTGCCAGCAGCCAAGACAGCTCCTATGGCTACACCTTC.

This clonotype was seen more than once but under ten times. The V gene is TRBV20-1, the J gene TRBJ2-3; 9 bases align to TRBD2. The CDR3 has 13 residues. V lost 5 bases, J lost 1 base, and 1 base stayed unmatched. Looked up from germline, CDR1 is DFQATT and CDR2 is SNEGSKA (reference sequence). The DNA for the CDR3 is TGCAGTGCTCAGCGGGAGGGCACAGATACGCAGTATTTT. This sequence encodes CSAQREGTDTQYF.

J is TRBJ2-7 and V is TRBV7-2, with 10 bases aligning to TRBD2. Losses at the gene ends were 5 bases for V and 0 bases for J; bases not matched to a gene: 4. Per germline, CDR1 SGHTA and CDR2 FQGNSA. CDR3 length equals 15 residues. CDR3 in DNA: TGTGCCAGCAGCCCTGGACTAGCGGTCTCCTACGAGCAGTACTTC. Protein: CASSPGLAVSYEQYF.

This clonotype was found a few times. The chain links TRBV11-2 to TRBJ1-6; TRBD1 might be the D (6 bases). Germline V gives CDR1 SGHAT, CDR2 FQNNGV. The ends were cut back, 0 bases at V and 3 bases at J, with 6 bases in the middle. This CDR3 has 15 amino acids. DNA for the CDR3: TGTGCCAGCAGCTTAGAGACAGGCTATAATTCACCCCTCCACTTT. It translates to CASSLETGYNSPLHF.

Only a few counts were recorded for this clonotype. The chain carries TRBV7-9 and TRBJ1-1, with D possibly TRBD1 on 5 matching bases. Per germline, CDR1 SEHNR and CDR2 FQNEAQ (reference sequence). Trimming removed 5 bases at V and 6 bases at J, with 13 bases between. The CDR3 sequence is 13 residues long. Here the CDR3 DNA reads TGTGCCAGCAGCCCACTGGGGCAGGCTGAAGCTTTCTTT. Amino acids: CASSPLGQAEAFF.

The chain couples TRBV29-1 to TRBJ1-2; D might be TRBD1 (5 bases). V gave up 2 bases and J gave up 4 bases, with 14 bases separating them. The CDR3 is 14 residues long. The germline CDR1 and CDR2 sequences are SQVTM and ANQGSEA. CDR3 sequence (DNA): TGCAGCGTTGAAAGCGGGGCCTACCGCTATGGCTACACCTTC. Amino acid sequence: CSVESGAYRYGYTF.

The chain links TRBV6-2 or TRBV6-3 to TRBJ2-4, with D hard to call. This CDR3 spans 12 amino acids. CDR1 and CDR2 (germline): MNHEY, SVGEGT. Trimming stripped 2 bases from V and 9 bases from J, with 8 bases between. This CDR3 reads CASSYRSGIQYF. In DNA, the CDR3 is TGTGCCAGCAGTTACAGGTCAGGCATTCAGTACTTC.

The chain employs TRBV20-1 and TRBJ2-3; D may correspond to TRBD1 or TRBD2 (7 bases each). The CDR3 covers 14 residues. Between the trimmed V and J ends, which lost 6 bases and 3 bases, there was a span of 16 bases. Germline V gene sequence: CDR1 DFQATT, CDR2 SNEGSKA (reference sequence). CDR3 protein: CSAREGAKTDTQYF. The DNA of the CDR3 is TGCAGTGCCAGGGAGGGGGCGAAGACAGATACGCAGTATTTT.

A few counts support this clonotype. This chain connects TRBV4-3 to TRBJ2-7; no reliable D call. The length of the CDR3 is 13 residues. CDR1 is LGHNA, CDR2 YSLEER, per germline. Deletions cut 1 base from V and 3 bases from J, with 7 bases between. The CDR3 region is CASSQVPGYEQYF. The DNA for the CDR3 is TGCGCCAGCAGCCAAGTCCCCGGCTACGAGCAGTACTTC.

The chain carries TRBV28 and TRBJ1-5, with D perhaps matching TRBD1 (6 bases). This CDR3 comprises 15 residues. With 5 bases removed from V and 0 bases from J, the gap between germline ends came to 11 bases. CDR1 is MDHEN, CDR2 SYDVKM, per germline. The CDR3 region is CASSGDKISNQPQHF. Here the CDR3 DNA reads TGTGCCAGCAGTGGGGACAAAATTAGCAATCAGCCCCAGCATTTT.

The chain links TRBV7-9 to TRBJ2-7; either TRBD1 or TRBD2 may supply D (5 bases each). Germline lookup yields CDR1 SEHNR and CDR2 FQNEAQ (reference sequence). V dropped 4 bases and J dropped 0 bases, with 13 bases sitting between them. The CDR3 has 15 residues. CDR3 region: CASSSPQGVSYEQYF. The CDR3 nucleotides read TGTGCCAGCAGCTCTCCTCAGGGAGTCTCCTACGAGCAGTACTTC.

The chain carries TRBV7-9 and TRBJ2-2; TRBD1 aligns across 7 bases. V shed 8 bases and J 6 bases; nucleotides not matched to a gene: 9. The CDR3 totals 14 residues. Germline CDR1 and CDR2: SEHNR and FQNEAQ (reference sequence). The CDR3 nucleotides are TGTGCCAGCTGGGGACAGAAGGGCTCCGGGGAGCTGTTTTTT. Amino acid sequence: CASWGQKGSGELFF.

This clonotype was seen a handful of times. The rearrangement uses TRBV6-2 or TRBV6-3 and TRBJ2-3, with D unclear. V lost 0 bases and J lost 4, with 14 bases in between. Germline CDR1 MNHEY, CDR2 SVGEGT. The CDR3 spans 16 residues. The CDR3 loop reads CASSYSAGRLADTQYF. DNA of the CDR3: TGTGCCAGCAGTTACTCGGCAGGACGTTTAGCAGATACGCAGTATTTT.

V is TRBV7-8 and J is TRBJ1-2; D is undetermined. This CDR3 region has 16 residues. Per germline, CDR1 SGHVS and CDR2 FQNEAQ. V was pared by 0 bases and J by 7 bases, with 18 bases between. CDR3 nucleotides: TGTGCCAGCAGCTTAGCCCGAATGGGCCTCCCGAGTGGCTACACCTTC. As protein: CASSLARMGLPSGYTF.

In this sample, this clonotype turned up a few times. V is TRBV5-4 and J is TRBJ2-2; no definite D call. The length of the CDR3 is 16 residues. V was cut by 1 base and J by 0 bases, with 10 bases left in between. The germline V gene has CDR1 SGHNT and CDR2 YYREEE (reference sequence). The CDR3 DNA sequence: TGTGCCAGCAGCTTGAAGGAGCGTTCGAACACCGGGGAGCTGTTTTTT. This sequence encodes CASSLKERSNTGELFF. The whole variable domain, remainder taken from reference TRBV5-4 and TRBJ2-2, is ETGVTQSPTHLIKTRGQQVTLRCSSQSGHNTVSWYQQALGQGPQFIFQYYREEENGRGNFPPRFSGLQFPNYSSELNVNALELDDSALYLCASSLKERSNTGELFFGEGSRLTVL.

This rearrangement joins TRBV27 to TRBJ2-3; D is tentatively TRBD1 or TRBD2 (6 bases each). Trimming pared 4 bases from V and 6 bases from J, leaving 17 bases between. Germline V lookup: CDR1 MNHEY, CDR2 SMNVEV (reference sequence). This CDR3 has 15 residues. The CDR3 protein is CASSYRGWGADTQYF. The DNA for the CDR3 is TGTGCCAGCAGTTACCGGGGGTGGGGGGCGGATACGCAGTATTTT.

This clonotype was detected only a few times. The V and J genes are TRBV18 and TRBJ2-3; D might be TRBD2 (6 bases). This CDR3 has 17 residues. Per germline, CDR1 KGHSH and CDR2 LQKENI. The V gene lost 5 bases and the J gene lost 4 bases, with 22 bases spanning the gap. The CDR3 DNA is TGTGCCAGCTCATCCCTAGTACTAGCAGGAGCCGCAGATACGCAGTATTTT. It is translated as CASSSLVLAGAADTQYF.

The chain combines TRBV30 with TRBJ1-6; 11 nucleotides agree with TRBD1. The junction had 5 bases not matched to a gene; V was cut back by 1 base and J by 9 bases. The CDR3 is 15 residues long. Germline V gene sequence: CDR1 GTSNPN, CDR2 SVGIG (reference sequence). CDR3 sequence: CAWSGTGGRSSPLHF. The DNA of the CDR3 is TGTGCCTGGAGTGGGACAGGGGGCCGAAGTTCACCCCTCCACTTT.

This chain joins TRBV27 and TRBJ1-6, with D perhaps TRBD1 (5 bases). From germline, CDR1 is MNHEY and CDR2 SMNVEV (reference sequence). The CDR3 spans 13 residues. Trimming cost V 4 bases and J 6 bases, with 7 bases left between them. CDR3 protein: CASSYDSNSPLHF. DNA of the CDR3: TGTGCCAGCAGTTACGACAGTAATTCACCCCTCCACTTT.

The chain links TRBV29-1 to TRBJ2-3, with D perhaps TRBD1 (5 bases). The CDR3 spans 12 residues. V was clipped by 2 bases and J by 3 bases, with 6 bases between them. The germline gives CDR1 SQVTM, CDR2 ANQGSEA. CDR3 protein: CSVEKGTDTQYF. CDR3 coding DNA: TGCAGCGTTGAAAAGGGGACAGATACGCAGTATTTT.